A selection of T cell receptor beta chains follows, all from one sample in a study of blood T cell repertoires in COVID-19. The repertoire was sequenced with immunoSEQ multiplex PCR; TCRdb's copy has only in-frame clones and lacks some. Here the sample spans about 190,000 clones, around 77% being singletons. Source material: peripheral blood. The source is a man aged 55 to 70 with active or convalescent COVID-19. CDR3s include the opening cysteine and the closing phenylalanine or tryptophan. Fields, in order: V gene, D gene, J gene, clone size, CDR3 DNA, CDR3 protein. D genes are given only for firm matches. Only some rows state a clone size, as once, few, many or a class for expanded clones.

>TRBV6-1|TRBD1|TRBJ1-5|.
TGTGCCAGCAGTGAACAGGGGGCGATGGGCAATCAGCCCCAGCATTTT
CASSEQGAMGNQPQHF
>TRBV19|.|TRBJ2-7|few
TGTGCCAGTAGTAATACCTACGAGCAGTACTTC
CASSNTYEQYF
>TRBV27|TRBD1|TRBJ1-5|.
TGTGCCAGCAGTACCAGGGGGGAGCCCCAGCATTTT
CASSTRGEPQHF
>TRBV7-2|.|TRBJ1-2|.
TGTGCCAGCGCCCCAGATGCTAACTATGGCTACACCTTC
CASAPDANYGYTF
>TRBV6-5|TRBD1|TRBJ1-6|.
TGTGCCAGCAGTTCGACAGGGTCGGGTAATTCACCCCTCCACTTT
CASSSTGSGNSPLHF
>TRBV6-4|.|TRBJ2-1|.
TGTGCCAGCAGTTACCGCACAGGCGATGAGCAGTTCTTC
CASSYRTGDEQFF
>TRBV19|.|TRBJ2-3|once
TGTGCCAGTAGTATAGCGGATACGCAGTATTTT
CASSIADTQYF
>TRBV9|.|TRBJ1-3|.
TGTGCCAGCAGCGTAAGGGACACTGGAAACACCATATATTTT
CASSVRDTGNTIYF
>TRBV28|.|TRBJ1-1|.
TGTGCCAGCAGTCCGAACCGGGTTTCGAACACTGAAGCTTTCTTT
CASSPNRVSNTEAFF
>TRBV19|.|TRBJ1-2|.
TGTGCCAGTAGTGGAGCTAACTATGGCTACACCTTC
CASSGANYGYTF
>TRBV28|.|TRBJ1-1|few
TGTGCCAGCGGCCAGGCCAAGACTGAAGCTTTCTTT
CASGQAKTEAFF
>TRBV4-1|TRBD1|TRBJ2-1|few
TGCGCCAGCAGCCAAACCGGGACAGGTTCACTCAATGAGCAGTTCTTC
CASSQTGTGSLNEQFF
>TRBV28|TRBD1|TRBJ2-3|.
TGTGCCAGCAGCCCCTTAATTTACCGGGACAGGGGGGACACAGATACGCAGTATTTT
CASSPLIYRDRGDTDTQYF
>TRBV19|.|TRBJ1-1|many
TGTGCCAGTAGTATCCTTGACAGGAACACTGAAGCTTTCTTT
CASSILDRNTEAFF
>TRBV9|TRBD1|TRBJ1-2|.
TGTGCCAGCAGCGGGCCCTGGACAGGAGGTTTAGCTAACTATGGCTACACCTTC
CASSGPWTGGLANYGYTF
>TRBV5-1|TRBD1|TRBJ1-6|.
TGCGCCAGCAGCTTGGGGACAGGGGTTGGGCCACCCCTCCACTTT
CASSLGTGVGPPLHF
>TRBV9|.|TRBJ1-2|few
TGTGCCAGCAGCGTACAGGACTATGGCTACACCTTC
CASSVQDYGYTF
>TRBV23-1|TRBD2|TRBJ2-5|.
TGCGCCAGCAGCTGGGGGCGTACTAGCGGGAGAGGCCAGTACTTC
CASSWGRTSGRGQYF
>TRBV5-1|TRBD2|TRBJ2-5|.
TGCGCCAGCAGCCCGGGACTAGCGGGAGACCTGGAGACCCAGTACTTC
CASSPGLAGDLETQYF
>TRBV28|.|TRBJ1-2|.
TGTGCCACGGGACATACCTTCTATGGCTACACCTTC
CATGHTFYGYTF
>TRBV19|.|TRBJ1-1|.
TGTGCCAGTAGTATAGTAGCCAAAACTGAAGCTTTCTTT
CASSIVAKTEAFF
>TRBV30|.|TRBJ1-1|.
TGTGCCTGGAGTGTGGCGACTGCTGAAGCTTTCTTT
CAWSVATAEAFF
>TRBV5-6|.|TRBJ1-2|.
TGTGCCAGCAGCCTCCAGGGTCCCTATGGCTACACCTTC
CASSLQGPYGYTF
>TRBV5-3|.|TRBJ1-4|.
TGTGCCAGAAGCTTGCGGTACAGGGAGAATGAAAAACTGTTTTTT
CARSLRYRENEKLFF
>TRBV30|.|TRBJ2-3|.
TGTGCCTGGCGTACCCCGGGATACACAGATACGCAGTATTTT
CAWRTPGYTDTQYF
>TRBV6-5|.|TRBJ2-5|.
TGTGCCAGCCTCAGGACAGCCCAAGCCCAAGAGACCCAGTACTTC
CASLRTAQAQETQYF
>TRBV27|.|TRBJ2-7|.
TGTGCCAGCAGCCGCCCTGGGGCCCACGAGCAGTACTTC
CASSRPGAHEQYF
>TRBV5-3|.|TRBJ2-3|.
TGTGCCAGAAGCTTGGACTGCACAGATACGCAGTATTTT
CARSLDCTDTQYF
>TRBV6-2/TRBV6-3|.|TRBJ1-1|.
TGTGCCAGCAGTTACTCCTCCGGGGGGCTGGGAACTGAAGCTTTCTTT
CASSYSSGGLGTEAFF
>TRBV11-2|TRBD1|TRBJ2-7|.
TGTGCCAGCAGCTTTGACCCGGGACAGTTCTACGAGCAGTACTTC
CASSFDPGQFYEQYF
>TRBV3-1/TRBV3-2|TRBD1|TRBJ1-6|.
TGTGCCAGCAGCCAAGAGGACAGGGCACCCCTCCACTTT
CASSQEDRAPLHF
>TRBV4-1|TRBD2|TRBJ2-1|.
TGCGCCAGCAGCCAAGGGCTAGCGGGGTACAATGAGCAGTTCTTC
CASSQGLAGYNEQFF
>TRBV28|.|TRBJ2-7|once
TGTGCCACCGAACAGGGAGAATTCTACGAGCAGTACTTC
CATEQGEFYEQYF
>TRBV24-1|TRBD2|TRBJ2-5|.
TGTGCCACCAGTGAACCCGGGACTAGCGGTAAAGAGACCCAGTACTTC
CATSEPGTSGKETQYF
>TRBV6-2/TRBV6-3|.|TRBJ2-3|.
TGTGCCAGCAGCCCACGTAGGGGGGGGCCGGGCACAGATACGCAGTATTTT
CASSPRRGGPGTDTQYF
>TRBV18|.|TRBJ1-4|.
TGTGCCAGCTCACCAGTCAGGACTAATGAAAAACTGTTTTTT
CASSPVRTNEKLFF
>TRBV7-9|.|TRBJ2-5|.
TGTGCCAGCAGCCCCGCGGAGGAGACCCAGTACTTC
CASSPAEETQYF
>TRBV6-2/TRBV6-3|TRBD2|TRBJ2-7|.
TGTGCCAGCAGTTACTCTCCCGGGACTAGCGTGACCTACGAGCAGTACTTC
CASSYSPGTSVTYEQYF
>TRBV11-2|TRBD2|TRBJ2-7|.
TGTGCCAGCAGCGTAGCGGGAGGACCCTACGAGCAGTACTTC
CASSVAGGPYEQYF
>TRBV7-2|.|TRBJ2-7|.
TGTGCCAGCAGCTTAGGCGGCCGCTCCTACGAGCAGTACTTC
CASSLGGRSYEQYF
>TRBV6-5|TRBD1|TRBJ2-5|.
TGTGCCAGCAGTTCCCACCGGACAGGGAGGAGGGAGACCCAGTACTTC
CASSSHRTGRRETQYF
>TRBV9|TRBD2|TRBJ2-1|.
TGTGCCAGCAGCGTAGAACCTAGCGGGAGATGGGAGCAGTTCTTC
CASSVEPSGRWEQFF
>TRBV18|.|TRBJ2-7|.
TGTGCCAGCTCACCGTACTCCCTTTCGTCCGAGCAGTACTTC
CASSPYSLSSEQYF
>TRBV5-1|TRBD1|TRBJ2-7|once
TGCGCCAGCAGCTTGTGGCAGGGGGTGACCTACGAGCAGTACTTC
CASSLWQGVTYEQYF
>TRBV18|.|TRBJ2-5|.
TGTGCCAGCTCACCAACACAGCAAGAGACCCAGTACTTC
CASSPTQQETQYF
>TRBV9|TRBD1|TRBJ1-3|.
TGTGCCAGCAGCGTCGGACAGGACTCTGGAAACACCATATATTTT
CASSVGQDSGNTIYF
>TRBV5-1|.|TRBJ2-7|.
TGCGCCAGCAGCTTGGCGGTACAGACCTACGAGCAGTACTTC
CASSLAVQTYEQYF
>TRBV2|TRBD1|TRBJ1-6|once
TGTGCCAGCATCTTACAGGGGGCAGATTCACCCCTCCACTTT
CASILQGADSPLHF
>TRBV11-2|TRBD2|TRBJ2-1|.
TGTGCCAGCAGCCCCCTAGGGAGGACTAGACTCTCTGAGCAGTTCTTC
CASSPLGRTRLSEQFF
>TRBV27|.|TRBJ2-7|.
TGTGCCAGCAGTTACAGGGGAGGCGAGCAGTACTTC
CASSYRGGEQYF
>TRBV21-1|.|TRBJ2-5|.
TGTGCCAGCAGCAAAGGGACAGGGGGGAGGCAAGAGACCCAGTACTTC
CASSKGTGGRQETQYF
>TRBV24-1|TRBD2|TRBJ2-7|.
TGTGCCACCAGTGACCCGGGGCTAGCGGCAAAGCCGAGGTACGAGCAGTACTTC
CATSDPGLAAKPRYEQYF
>TRBV14|.|TRBJ1-2|.
TGTGCCAGCAGCCCAATAGGAGGACCTAACTATGGCTACACCTTC
CASSPIGGPNYGYTF
>TRBV9|TRBD2|TRBJ2-1|.
TGTGCCAGCAGCGTACTACCGGGAGGGCCTGATGAGCAGTTCTTC
CASSVLPGGPDEQFF
>TRBV5-1|TRBD1|TRBJ1-6|.
TGCGCCAGCAGCCGGGAGGGGGCCAGTCATAATTCACCCCTCCACTTT
CASSREGASHNSPLHF